This T cell receptor (beta chain) came from a study of CD8+CD57+ T cells in acquired aplastic anemia. Study context: The DNA of sorted CD4+ and CD8+ cells averaged approximately 3.4 ug. Healthy donor CD4+ cell samples had a mean of about 10.8 million reads.

Trimming shortened V by 4 bases and J by 3 bases, and 13 bases separated the two germline ends. This CDR3 is built from 15 residues. Regarding this clonotype: The target antigen is unknown.

Overall study findings and caveats: The number of CD8+ CDR3 sequences shared by patients and controls was around 30.

Genomic DNA, the template, was used for profiling of the TCR beta VDJ and CDR3. Using its own MiXCR run on the reads, TCRdb lists one record per CDR3 protein. The sample lists about 64,000 distinct CDR3 sequences, around 55% occurring once. This sequence was found in a human donor in good health, serving as a control. The chain employs TRBV12-3 or TRBV12-4 and TRBJ1-5, with D unresolved. The sequencing input was sorted CD4+, CD8+, or CD8+CD57+ T cells (not recorded which) from PBMCs. The CDR3 region is CASSSGQVDNQPQHF. The CDR3 DNA reads as TGTGCCAGCAGTTCCGGTCAGGTTGACAATCAGCCCCAGCATTTT.